The rows below give T cell receptor beta chains drawn from one sample of a study of blood T cell repertoires in COVID-19. Assay used: immunoSEQ multiplex PCR; TCRdb lists only in-frame clones, some missing. The sample includes 250,000 to 350,000 clones, around 90% seen only once; the top ten take around 1.7%. Specimen: PBMCs or T cells enriched from blood (not recorded which). All receptors come from a woman in her late teens or twenties with acute COVID-19. CDR3s include the opening cysteine and the closing phenylalanine or tryptophan.

v_call: TRBV7-9
cdr3_aa: CASRQGWVDEQYF

v_call: TRBV11-3
cdr3_aa: CASSLRTSGSASSYEQYF

v_call: TRBV27
cdr3_aa: CASSLLPELNTEAFF

v_call: TRBV5-4
cdr3_aa: CASSLDRYYGYTF

v_call: TRBV18
cdr3_aa: CASSPPEAVNSYNEQFF

v_call: TRBV5-1
cdr3_aa: CASSLFGGTYEQYF

v_call: TRBV28
cdr3_aa: CASSFLRDQPQHF

v_call: TRBV23-1
cdr3_aa: CASSLKSRQGVRDVNTEAFF

v_call: TRBV19
cdr3_aa: CASRRDIGHHNEQFF

v_call: TRBV19
cdr3_aa: CASSIDGNSPLHF

v_call: TRBV27
cdr3_aa: CASRKRGTNLITDTQYF

v_call: TRBV5-1
cdr3_aa: CASSLYGRREVEDTQYF

v_call: TRBV13
cdr3_aa: CASSLGGLVGAETQYF

v_call: TRBV28
cdr3_aa: CASSLKDRANEQYF

v_call: TRBV6-4
cdr3_aa: CASSKGGARTGELFF

v_call: TRBV4-1
cdr3_aa: CAGGTGVLNTGELFF

v_call: TRBV12-3/TRBV12-4
cdr3_aa: CASSFSTGASQYF

v_call: TRBV5-6
cdr3_aa: CASSLRQFYNSPLHF

v_call: TRBV29-1
cdr3_aa: CSVEDGLAFNEQYF

v_call: TRBV19
cdr3_aa: CASSIGVGTSSYNEQFF